The clone carrying this TCR beta chain was seen only once. The entry originates in a study of T cell changes during pregnancy in multiple sclerosis. Clones were read by immunoSEQ multiplex PCR, and TCRdb kept only the in-frame ones, dropping some. In the table there are 50,000 to 75,000 clones, 92% of which are singletons. Trimming pared 3 bases from V and 5 bases from J, leaving 12 bases between. Germline-derived CDR1 and CDR2 are SGHNT and YYREEE (reference sequence). The CDR3 has 14 amino acids. This chain connects TRBV5-4 to TRBJ2-1; tentative D call: TRBD2 (5 bases). The sample here was peripheral blood, taken in the third trimester of pregnancy. The source is a female donor in good health, enrolled as a control in a pregnancy study. The CDR3 coding sequence is TGTGCCAGCAGCTCCTCGGACGGGAACAATGAGCAGTTCTTC. Amino acids: CASSSSDGNNEQFF.